In this sample, the clone carrying this TCR beta chain turned up a few times. Its antigen is still unknown. Genes and germline come from the mouse. The read comes to an end 4 residues before the CDR3 does, leaving the germline J gene to fill in the end. The sample is drawn from a study of CD8+ T cells in alopecia areata. The study's findings and limits: It was less clear whether patients shared TCRs than it was in mice, possibly because of HLA.

Extracted RNA was reverse transcribed into cDNA, the sequencing template. Clones were read by immunoSEQ multiplex PCR, and TCRdb kept only the in-frame ones, dropping some. The sample holds over 100,000 clones, and no clone turns up only once. The CDR3 is made up of 16 amino acids. The germline V gene encodes CDR1 NSQYPW and CDR2 LRSPGD (reference sequence). V trimming: 3 bases; J trimming: 0 bases; junction bases outside the gene matches: 3. The chain recombines TRBV1 with TRBJ1-2; 11 bases match TRBD1. The material sequenced was lesional skin. The TCR sequence derives from a C3H/HeJ mouse with alopecia areata. This strain has MHC haplotype H2-k. The part of the CDR3 DNA that was read is TGCACCTGCAGTGCTGGGACAGGGGGGCCAAACTCC. Translating gives CTCSAGTGGPNS. The CDR3 in its entirety is CTCSAGTGGPNSDYTF.